The 15 T cell receptor beta chains in this list originate from one sample, sequenced in a study of PD-1 blockade in classical Hodgkin lymphoma. Noted time point: newly diagnosed, previously untreated cHL patient sample. This table comes from immunoSEQ multiplex PCR, and its TCRdb copy is limited to in-frame clones, with some not included. The data contain around 26,000 clones, 85% to 95% of them seen just once; the ten biggest clones take up less than 5%. Specimen: peripheral blood mononuclear cells (PBMCs). These receptors were obtained from a human donor with classical Hodgkin lymphoma.

The chain carries TRBV9 and TRBJ2-2; 7 nucleotides line up with TRBD1. The CDR3 is 14 residues long. Looked up from germline, CDR1 is SGDLS and CDR2 is YYNGEE. With 7 bases clipped from V and 5 bases from J, the junction kept 8 bases outside the gene matches. CDR3 sequence reads: CASQDRLGTGELFF. CDR3 DNA: TGTGCCAGCCAGGACAGGTTAGGGACCGGGGAGCTGTTTTTT.

This chain connects TRBV21-1 to TRBJ1-1. TRBV21-1 is listed as a pseudogene. The CDR3 contains 15 residues. CDR3 in amino acids: CASSNQTEENTEAFF. The CDR3 coding sequence is TGTGCCAGCAGCAACCAGACCGAAGAGAACACTGAAGCTTTCTTT.

CDR3 protein: CASTPARPGRQETQYF. The CDR3 region has the DNA TGTGCCAGTACCCCCGCCAGGCCAGGGCGCCAAGAGACCCAGTACTTC. This chain uses TRBV5-5 with TRBJ2-5; tentatively, D is TRBD1 (5 bases). CDR1 is SGHKS, CDR2 YYEKEE, per germline (reference sequence). The V and J ends lost 8 bases and 1 base respectively, with 21 bases between them. The CDR3 runs 16 residues.

This chain joins TRBV27 and TRBJ1-5; D is possibly TRBD1 (5 bases). CDR3 length: 14 amino acids. V shed 3 bases and J shed 2 bases, with 8 bases lying between them. Germline V gene data show CDR1 as MNHEY and CDR2 as SMNVEV (reference sequence). DNA of the CDR3: TGTGCCAGCAGTTTGGGGCATCGCAATCAGCCCCAGCATTTT. It encodes CASSLGHRNQPQHF.

J is TRBJ2-3 and V is TRBV29-1; 7 nucleotides align to TRBD1. The junction had 5 bases not matched to a gene; V was cut back by 5 bases and J by 0 bases. Germline V gene data show CDR1 as SQVTM and CDR2 as ANQGSEA. The CDR3 spans 14 residues. The CDR3 loop is CSVRQGLSTDTQYF. The CDR3 DNA reads as TGCAGCGTTCGACAGGGCCTGAGCACAGATACGCAGTATTTT.

The rearrangement joins TRBV21-1 to TRBJ1-4; the table's D call, TRBD1, has no DNA check behind it. TRBV21-1 constitutes a pseudogene. The CDR3 is made up of 16 amino acids. Here the CDR3 reads CASSMTGGPHLEKLFF. CDR3 in DNA: TGTGCCAGCAGCATGACAGGAGGACCCCATTTGGAAAAACTGTTTTTT.

The V and J genes are TRBV6-5 and TRBJ1-4, with D perhaps matching TRBD1 (5 bases). V lost 2 bases, J lost 8 bases, and 9 bases lay in between. Germline V gene sequence: CDR1 MNHEY, CDR2 SVGAGI. The CDR3 contains 13 residues. CDR3 sequence reads: CASSYGAREKLFF. DNA of the CDR3: TGTGCCAGCAGTTACGGGGCGCGGGAAAAACTGTTTTTT.

The chain links TRBV7-9 to TRBJ2-1; 10 bases align to TRBD2. V trimming: 5 bases; J trimming: 0 bases; junction bases outside the gene matches: 10. Germline loops: CDR1 SEHNR, CDR2 FQNEAQ (reference sequence). CDR3 size: 18 residues. CDR3 protein: CASSLRTSGAPSYNEQFF. DNA for the CDR3: TGTGCCAGCAGCCTCCGGACTAGCGGAGCCCCCTCCTACAATGAGCAGTTCTTC.

The J gene is TRBJ2-2, the V gene TRBV5-6, with 9 bases aligning to TRBD1. V lost 4 bases and J lost 5; bases outside the gene matches: 6. Germline V gives CDR1 SGHDT, CDR2 YYEEEE. This CDR3 contains 15 residues. The CDR3 DNA reads TGTGCCAGCAGCCCACAGGGGGCGCAAACCGGGGAGCTGTTTTTT. Translated: CASSPQGAQTGELFF.

This chain joins TRBV7-9 and TRBJ2-1; 8 nucleotides agree with TRBD2. The CDR3 spans 16 residues. Germline CDR1 and CDR2: SEHNR and FQNEAQ (reference sequence). J gave up 0 bases and V 1 base, and 2 bases lay outside the gene matches. CDR3 protein: CASSLGGTSSYNEQFF. The CDR3 region has the DNA TGTGCCAGCAGCTTAGGTGGGACTAGCTCCTACAATGAGCAGTTCTTC.

This rearrangement joins TRBV10-3 to TRBJ2-1; 9 nucleotides agree with TRBD1. The V and J ends lost 7 bases and 7 bases, in that order; junction bases with no gene match: 14. Germline CDR1 ENHRY, CDR2 SYGVKD. CDR3 size: 16 residues. The CDR3 DNA is TGTGCCATCACCCGGGACAGGGTTAAGTCCCTAAATGAGCAGTTCTTC. It specifies CAITRDRVKSLNEQFF.

The rearrangement joins TRBV7-2 to TRBJ1-5, with D maybe TRBD1 (6 bases). The CDR3 covers 15 residues. CDR1 is SGHTA and CDR2 is FQGNSA in the germline V gene. Between the trimmed V and J ends, which lost 2 bases and 11 bases, there was a span of 19 bases. CDR3 nucleotide sequence: TGTGCCAGCAGCTTACAACCACAGGGCTTTTCGACCCAGCATTTT. This encodes CASSLQPQGFSTQHF.

V is TRBV6-1 and J is TRBJ2-1; weak D call: TRBD2 (6 bases). The CDR3 is 15 amino acids. CDR1 is MNHNS, CDR2 SASEGT, per germline. The V end lost 5 bases, the J end lost 8 bases, and 19 bases lay between the germline ends. In nucleotides, the CDR3 is TGTGCCAGCAGTTGGGGACTGAGACAAGGCGATGAGCAGTTCTTC. Protein product: CASSWGLRQGDEQFF.

The rearrangement uses TRBV19 and TRBJ2-3; TRBD1 agrees at 9 bases. This CDR3 contains 17 residues. With V trimmed by 5 bases and J by 2 bases, 11 bases remained unmatched. CDR1 LNHDA and CDR2 SQIVND come from the germline V gene (reference sequence). The CDR3 sequence is CASSVMRQGGLTDTQYF. DNA for the CDR3: TGTGCCAGTAGTGTGATGAGACAGGGGGGACTCACAGATACGCAGTATTTT.

The V call is TRBV5-4, the J call TRBJ2-3, with 12 bases matching TRBD1. Germline-derived CDR1 and CDR2 are SGHNT and YYREEE (reference sequence). The CDR3 extends over 15 amino acids. Germline trimming cut 3 bases from V and 5 bases from J; bases unmatched to any gene: 4. The DNA for the CDR3 is TGTGCCAGCAGCTCGGGACAGGGGGCGAAAGATACGCAGTATTTT. Translating it yields CASSSGQGAKDTQYF.